This T cell receptor beta chain stems from a study of blood T cell repertoires in COVID-19. In terms of age and location, participants ranged from roughly 18 to 89 years and lived in about two dozen US areas. Two negative PCRs, clearance, or symptom resolution characterized the recovered Cohort 3 donors. Original processing notes: The authors estimated nucleated cell counts from reference gene primer amplification. TCRdb keeps only in-frame clones here, not all; method: immunoSEQ multiplex PCR. That table gives V, J and clone size, and the DNA gave D and trimming. The sample has 180,000 or so clones; around four fifths are singletons. Germline V gives CDR1 SGHTA, CDR2 FQGNSA. CDR3 length: 15 residues. V lost 2 bases to trimming and J lost 0 bases, with 8 bases between them.

The sequenced sample was PBMCs or T cells enriched from blood (not recorded which). The rearrangement uses TRBV7-2 and TRBJ2-1, with D uncertain. The sequence was collected from a woman in her forties or fifties who had recovered from COVID-19. The CDR3 region is CASSLRVSSYNEQFF. CDR3 bases: TGTGCCAGCAGCTTAAGAGTAAGCTCCTACAATGAGCAGTTCTTC.